This paragraph covers one T cell receptor beta chain sequence. What it binds is unknown. This specimen belongs to a study of T cell responses to AZD1222 COVID-19 vaccine. Study-wide results and limits: Donors, mostly white British, included more females; clonal diversity was possibly underestimated. CD4 TCRs linked to vaccination spanned spike, dominating at 160-218 and 743-854.

The V segment lost 5 bases and the J segment 3 bases; nucleotides outside the gene matches: 1. This CDR3 spans 13 amino acids. The germline V gene has CDR1 SNHLY and CDR2 FYNNEI. TCRdb's copy holds only in-frame clones and misses some; the assay was immunoSEQ multiplex PCR. The sample carries around 100,000 clones, approximately 86% recorded once. The clonotype comes from an adult in good health. V gene TRBV2 combines with J gene TRBJ1-5, with 7 bases that match TRBD1. The specimen comprised peripheral blood, sampled on day 0 of AZD1222 vaccination. CDR3 nucleotide sequence: TGTGCCAGCAGTCAGGGGGACAATCAGCCCCAGCATTTT. This codes for CASSQGDNQPQHF.